The rows below give T cell receptor beta chains drawn from one sample of a study of a mutant IDH1 vaccine in newly diagnosed glioma. Their specific antigens are unknown. The assay was immunoSEQ multiplex PCR, and TCRdb's table has in-frame clones only and misses some. The table includes approximately 39,000 clones, roughly four fifths detected once. The specimen comprised PBMCs, sampled from a glioma patient whose treatment included an IDH1 peptide vaccine. The receptors shown here come from a man between 40 and 49 years old with glioma. CDR3s include the opening cysteine and the closing phenylalanine or tryptophan. A D gene is named only where the DNA matches it firmly. Clone size is not always given. Where it is, it says once, few, many or a class for expanded clones.

>TRBD2|-|TRBV4-3|TRBJ2-5
CASSTTSGRADPPLGEQYF
TGCGCCAGCAGTACTACTAGCGGGAGGGCCGATCCTCCCTTAGGAGAGCAGTACTTC
>-|-|TRBV5-4|TRBJ2-7
CASSLTGDKADF
TGTGCCAGCAGCTTGACCGGGGACAAGGCGGACTTC
>TRBD2|-|TRBV12-5|TRBJ2-1
CASGPQGLGMNEQFF
TGTGCTAGTGGTCCCCAGGGACTAGGTATGAATGAGCAGTTCTTC
>-|few|TRBV11-2|TRBJ1-1
CASSLAQRGGTEAFF
TGTGCCAGCAGCTTAGCCCAGCGGGGAGGGACTGAAGCTTTCTTT
>-|-|TRBV19|TRBJ1-1
CASTTKRRTTNTEAFF
TGTGCCAGTACCACAAAACGCAGAACTACCAACACTGAAGCTTTCTTT
>-|-|TRBV9|TRBJ1-6
CASSTDTRNSPLHF
TGTGCCAGCAGCACCGATACCCGTAATTCACCCCTCCACTTT
>TRBD2|-|TRBV5-1|TRBJ2-1
CASSFTSPGTSGGASNEQFF
TGCGCCAGCAGCTTTACCTCTCCCGGGACTAGCGGGGGGGCCTCCAATGAGCAGTTCTTC
>-|-|TRBV7-9|TRBJ2-5
CASSLVVGEQYF
TGTGCCAGCAGCTTAGTAGTGGGGGAGCAGTACTTC
>TRBD1|-|TRBV4-3|TRBJ1-2
CASSPEPAGGVGYTF
TGCGCCAGCAGCCCAGAGCCGGCAGGGGGAGTAGGCTACACCTTC
>-|-|TRBV27|TRBJ1-2
CASRTIDSNYGYTF
TGTGCCAGCAGAACCATAGACAGTAACTATGGCTACACCTTC
>TRBD1|-|TRBV5-1|TRBJ2-2
CASSHLGQPNTGELFF
TGCGCCAGCAGCCACCTGGGACAGCCGAACACCGGGGAGCTGTTTTTT
>-|once|TRBV30|TRBJ2-5
CAWRGPPGETQYF
TGTGCCTGGAGGGGACCGCCCGGGGAGACCCAGTACTTC